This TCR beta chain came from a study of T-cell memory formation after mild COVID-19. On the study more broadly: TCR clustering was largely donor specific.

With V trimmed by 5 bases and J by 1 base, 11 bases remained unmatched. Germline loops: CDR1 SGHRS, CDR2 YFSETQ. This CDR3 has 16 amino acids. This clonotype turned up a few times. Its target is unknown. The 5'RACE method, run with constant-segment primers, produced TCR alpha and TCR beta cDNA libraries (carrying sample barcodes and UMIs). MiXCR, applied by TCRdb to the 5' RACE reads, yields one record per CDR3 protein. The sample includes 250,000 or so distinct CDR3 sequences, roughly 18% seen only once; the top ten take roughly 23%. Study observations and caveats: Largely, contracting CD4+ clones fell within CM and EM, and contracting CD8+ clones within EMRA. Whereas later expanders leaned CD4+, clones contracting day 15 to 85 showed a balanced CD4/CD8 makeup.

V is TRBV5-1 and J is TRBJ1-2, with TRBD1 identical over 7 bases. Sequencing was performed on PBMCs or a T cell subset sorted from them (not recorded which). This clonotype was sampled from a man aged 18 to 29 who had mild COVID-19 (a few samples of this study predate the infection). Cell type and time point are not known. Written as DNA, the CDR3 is TGCGCCAGCAGACCAACGCCGGGACAGTTTAACTATGGCTACACCTTC. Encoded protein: CASRPTPGQFNYGYTF.